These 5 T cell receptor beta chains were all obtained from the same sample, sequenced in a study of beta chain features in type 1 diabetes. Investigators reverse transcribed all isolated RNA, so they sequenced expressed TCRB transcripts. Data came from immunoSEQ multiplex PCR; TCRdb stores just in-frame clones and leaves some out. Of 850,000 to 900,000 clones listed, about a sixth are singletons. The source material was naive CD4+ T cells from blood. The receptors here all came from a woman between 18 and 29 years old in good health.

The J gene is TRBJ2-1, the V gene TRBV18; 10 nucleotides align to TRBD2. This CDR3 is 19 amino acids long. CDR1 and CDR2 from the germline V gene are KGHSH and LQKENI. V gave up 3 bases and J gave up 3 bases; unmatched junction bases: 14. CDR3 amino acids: CASSPSAGGLQSRYNEQFF. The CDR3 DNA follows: TGTGCCAGCTCACCTTCAGCGGGAGGGCTCCAGTCCCGCTACAATGAGCAGTTCTTC.

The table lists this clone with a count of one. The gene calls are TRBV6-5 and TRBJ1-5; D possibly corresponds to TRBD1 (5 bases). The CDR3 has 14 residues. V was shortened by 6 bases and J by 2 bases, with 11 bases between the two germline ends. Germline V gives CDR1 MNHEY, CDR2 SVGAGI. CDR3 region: CASRQRGGNQPQHF. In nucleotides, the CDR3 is TGTGCCAGCAGGCAACGGGGGGGCAATCAGCCCCAGCATTTT.

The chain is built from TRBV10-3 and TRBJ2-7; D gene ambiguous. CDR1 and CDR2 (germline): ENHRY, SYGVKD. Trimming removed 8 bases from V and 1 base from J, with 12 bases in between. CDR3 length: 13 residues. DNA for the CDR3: TGTGCCATCCACTCTCAATTATCCTACGAGCAGTACTTC. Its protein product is CAIHSQLSYEQYF.

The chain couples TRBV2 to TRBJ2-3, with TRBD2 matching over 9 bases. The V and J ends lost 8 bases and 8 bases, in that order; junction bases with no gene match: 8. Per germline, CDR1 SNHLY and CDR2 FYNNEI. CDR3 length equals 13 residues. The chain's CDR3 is CASRNSGRGTQYF. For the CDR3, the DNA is TGTGCCAGCCGAAATAGCGGGAGAGGTACGCAGTATTTT.

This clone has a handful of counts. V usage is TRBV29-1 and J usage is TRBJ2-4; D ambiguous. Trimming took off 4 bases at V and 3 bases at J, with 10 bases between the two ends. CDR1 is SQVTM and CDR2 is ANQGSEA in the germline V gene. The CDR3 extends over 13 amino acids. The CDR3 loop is CSVVGRSKNIQYF. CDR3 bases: TGCAGCGTTGTCGGGCGGAGCAAAAACATTCAGTACTTC.